This T cell receptor beta chain comes out of a study of cytomegalovirus exposure and HLA in healthy donors. In the study overall: Early release data held 85 million or so unique TCRs from HLA-typed donors. Study-level results: According to an earlier analysis, most TCR beta V segments yielded productive rearrangements about 90% or about 30% of the time. The investigators catalogued 150 to 200 TCR beta chains as cytomegalovirus-associated.

The donors (healthy individuals) were bone marrow donors. Of note for this clone: Its antigen is undetermined.

PCR was performed using 60 Vbeta and 13 Jbeta primers. The repertoire was sequenced with immunoSEQ multiplex PCR; TCRdb's copy has only in-frame clones and lacks some. In total, the table holds roughly 60,000 clones. V was cut by 0 bases and J by 1 base, with 13 bases left in between. CDR3 length equals 16 residues. Germline-derived CDR1 and CDR2 are SGHRS and YFSETQ. The chain links TRBV5-1 to TRBJ2-5; D perhaps matches TRBD2 (6 bases). The receptor was isolated from a woman aged 18-35 years in good health and CMV-seronegative. Sequencing was performed on PBMCs. CDR3: CASSLANGGAQETQYF. The DNA for the CDR3 is TGCGCCAGCAGCTTGGCGAACGGGGGAGCCCAAGAGACCCAGTACTTC.